The 5 T cell receptor beta chains reported below all come from one sample, sequenced in a study of human T cells and chemical hapten exposure (dated by TCRdb to 2020 to 2022). The time point label, as the study defines it: patch test 1, 2 weeks after DPC sensitization. The meaning of the sample's treatment or condition label: therapeutic diphenylcyclopropenone sensitization with weekly scalp DPC. Library preparation employed RACE. Sequencing was performed on a NextSeq 500. TCRdb's own reprocessing of the public reads used fastp at Q25 and MiXCR and kept productive beta chains. Every CDR3 protein is listed once, alongside the most common genes and DNA of its rows. Here the sample has around 99,000 distinct CDR3 sequences; around an eighth occur a single time. 2% to 2.5% of the sample is held by the ten biggest clonotypes. The sequenced sample was whole blood, obtained in connection with sensitization to the hapten diphenylcyclopropenone (DPC). Source of these receptors: a woman aged 40 to 49 with alopecia areata. Some clones in this sample may be carry-over from other donors' samples.

The table lists this clonotype with a few counts. This CDR3 reads CASSQSGQGGGIQPQHF. The DNA for the CDR3 is TGCGCCAGCAGTCAATCCGGACAGGGGGGAGGAATACAGCCCCAGCATTTT. The chain links TRBV23-1 to TRBJ1-5; TRBD1 matches 10 bases. TRBV23-1 is sorted into the ORF group, with uncertain function. The length of the CDR3 is 17 residues. Germline trimming cut 0 bases from V and 7 bases from J; bases unmatched to any gene: 9.

This clonotype showed up just a few times. The chain has TRBV7-2 and TRBJ2-1; TRBD2 aligns across 9 bases. The CDR3 consists of 17 residues. Germline CDR1 SGHTA, CDR2 FQGNSA. The ends lost 4 bases at V and 4 bases at J; junction bases unmatched: 11. DNA of the CDR3: TGTGCCAGCAGCTCCAGACTAGCGGAGAATTCATACAATGAGCAGTTCTTC. Amino acids: CASSSRLAENSYNEQFF.

The CDR3 protein is CASISLAGGGETQYF. DNA of the CDR3: TGTGCCAGCATCTCCCTAGCGGGAGGTGGAGAGACCCAGTACTTC. The chain has TRBV27 and TRBJ2-5, with 11 bases fitting TRBD2. V dropped 7 bases and J dropped 4; count of bases not matched to a gene: 8. The CDR3 is made up of 15 amino acids. The V gene's germline CDR1 is MNHEY and CDR2 SMNVEV (reference sequence).

This clonotype was seen a handful of times. J is TRBJ1-5 and V is TRBV5-5; D gene unclear. Germline V gene data show CDR1 as SGHKS and CDR2 as YYEKEE (reference sequence). There are 15 residues in the CDR3. V was cut by 0 bases and J by 5 bases, with 12 bases left in between. The CDR3 spells CASSLAAGFDQPQHF. DNA of the CDR3: TGTGCCAGCAGCTTGGCCGCGGGGTTCGATCAGCCCCAGCATTTT.

CDR3 DNA sequence: TGCGCCAGCAGCTTGGAGGGACAGAACTACAATGAGCAGTTCTTC. It encodes CASSLEGQNYNEQFF. The genes are TRBV5-1 and TRBJ2-1; TRBD1 matches 7 bases. CDR1 is SGHRS, CDR2 YFSETQ, per germline. The CDR3 has 15 amino acids. Losses at the gene ends were 0 bases for V and 3 bases for J; bases not matched to a gene: 3.